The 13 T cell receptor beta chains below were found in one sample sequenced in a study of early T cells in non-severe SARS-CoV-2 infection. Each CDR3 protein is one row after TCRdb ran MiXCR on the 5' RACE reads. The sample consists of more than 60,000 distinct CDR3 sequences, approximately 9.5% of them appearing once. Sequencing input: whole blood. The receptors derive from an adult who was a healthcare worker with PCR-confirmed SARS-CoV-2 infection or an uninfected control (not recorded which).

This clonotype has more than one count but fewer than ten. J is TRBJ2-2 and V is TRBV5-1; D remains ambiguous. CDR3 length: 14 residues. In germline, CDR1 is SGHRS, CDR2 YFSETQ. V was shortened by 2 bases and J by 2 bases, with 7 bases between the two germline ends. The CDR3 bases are TGCGCCAGCAGCTTTACGGGTAACACCGGGGAGCTGTTTTTT. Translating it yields CASSFTGNTGELFF.

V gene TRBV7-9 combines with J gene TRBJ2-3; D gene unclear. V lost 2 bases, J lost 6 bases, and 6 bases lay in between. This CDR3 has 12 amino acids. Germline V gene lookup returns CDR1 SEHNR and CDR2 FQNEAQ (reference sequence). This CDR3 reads CASSLSEDTQYF. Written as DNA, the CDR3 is TGTGCCAGCAGCTTATCTGAGGATACGCAGTATTTT.

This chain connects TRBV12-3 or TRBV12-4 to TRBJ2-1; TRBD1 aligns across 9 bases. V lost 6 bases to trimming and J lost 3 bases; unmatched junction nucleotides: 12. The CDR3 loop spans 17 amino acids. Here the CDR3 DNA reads TGTGCCAGCAGCCCCCCATCGGGACAGGGTGACTACAATGAGCAGTTCTTC. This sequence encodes CASSPPSGQGDYNEQFF.

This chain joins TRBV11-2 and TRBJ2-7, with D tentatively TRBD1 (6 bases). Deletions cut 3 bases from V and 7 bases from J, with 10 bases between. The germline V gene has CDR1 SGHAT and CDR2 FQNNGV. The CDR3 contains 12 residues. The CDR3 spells CASSLSRGEQYF. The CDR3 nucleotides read TGTGCCAGCAGCTTGAGTAGGGGGGAGCAGTACTTC. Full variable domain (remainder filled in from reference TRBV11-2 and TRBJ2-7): EAGVAQSPRYKIIEKRQSVAFWCNPISGHATLYWYQQILGQGPKLLIQFQNNGVVDDSQLPKDRFSAERLKGVDSTLKIQPAKLEDSAVYLCASSLSRGEQYFGPGTRLTVT.

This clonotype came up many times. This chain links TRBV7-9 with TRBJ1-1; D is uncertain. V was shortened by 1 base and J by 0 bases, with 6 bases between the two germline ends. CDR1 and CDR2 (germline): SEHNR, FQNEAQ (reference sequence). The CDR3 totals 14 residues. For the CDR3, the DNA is TGTGCCAGCAGCTTAGATCGTCTGAACACTGAAGCTTTCTTT. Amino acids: CASSLDRLNTEAFF.

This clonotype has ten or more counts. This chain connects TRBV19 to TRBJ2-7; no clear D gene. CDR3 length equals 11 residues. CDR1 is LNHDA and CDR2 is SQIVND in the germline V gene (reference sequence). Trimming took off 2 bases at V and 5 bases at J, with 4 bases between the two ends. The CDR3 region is CASSIRNEQYF. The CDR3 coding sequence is TGTGCCAGTAGTATAAGGAACGAGCAGTACTTC.

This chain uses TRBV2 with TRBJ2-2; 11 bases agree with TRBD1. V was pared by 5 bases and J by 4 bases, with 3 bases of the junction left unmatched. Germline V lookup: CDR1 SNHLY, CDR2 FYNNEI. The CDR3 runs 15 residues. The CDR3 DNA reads TGTGCCAGCAGTCTCGGGACAGGGGGCACCGGGGAGCTGTTTTTT. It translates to CASSLGTGGTGELFF.

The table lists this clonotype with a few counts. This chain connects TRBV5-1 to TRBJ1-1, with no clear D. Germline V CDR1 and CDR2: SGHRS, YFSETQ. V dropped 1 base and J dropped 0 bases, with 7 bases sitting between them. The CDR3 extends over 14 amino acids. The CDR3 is CASSLMQVNTEAFF. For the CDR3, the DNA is TGCGCCAGCAGCTTGATGCAAGTGAACACTGAAGCTTTCTTT.

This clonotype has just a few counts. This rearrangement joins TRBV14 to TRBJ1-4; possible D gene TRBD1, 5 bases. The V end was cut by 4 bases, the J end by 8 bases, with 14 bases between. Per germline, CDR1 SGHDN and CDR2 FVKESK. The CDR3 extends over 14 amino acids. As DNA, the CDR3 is TGTGCCAGCAGCCCGGGGGGATTGAGGGAAAAACTGTTTTTT. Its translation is CASSPGGLREKLFF.

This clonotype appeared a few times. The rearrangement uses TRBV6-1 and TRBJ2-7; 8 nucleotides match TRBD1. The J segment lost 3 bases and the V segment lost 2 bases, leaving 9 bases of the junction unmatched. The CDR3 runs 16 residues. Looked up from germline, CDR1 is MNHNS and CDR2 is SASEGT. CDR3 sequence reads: CASSESRQGTSYEQYF. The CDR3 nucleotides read TGTGCCAGCAGTGAATCGAGACAGGGGACGAGCTACGAGCAGTACTTC.

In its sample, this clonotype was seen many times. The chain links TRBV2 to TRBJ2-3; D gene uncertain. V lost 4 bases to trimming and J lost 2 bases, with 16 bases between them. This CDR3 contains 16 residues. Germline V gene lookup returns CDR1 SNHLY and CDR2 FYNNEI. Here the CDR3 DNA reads TGTGCCAGCAGTGGCCGTTCTGTAGGGCTCACAGATACGCAGTATTTT. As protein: CASSGRSVGLTDTQYF.

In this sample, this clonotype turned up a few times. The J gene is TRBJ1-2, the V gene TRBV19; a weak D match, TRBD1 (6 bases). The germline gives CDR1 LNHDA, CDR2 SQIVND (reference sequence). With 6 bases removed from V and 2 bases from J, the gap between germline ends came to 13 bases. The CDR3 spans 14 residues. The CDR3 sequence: CASRPDRSNYGYTF. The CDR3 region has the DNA TGTGCCAGTAGGCCGGACAGATCGAACTATGGCTACACCTTC.

The CDR3 loop reads CASSRGSSYNSPLHF. DNA of the CDR3: TGTGCCAGCAGCCGAGGGAGCTCCTATAATTCACCCCTCCACTTT. The chain carries TRBV9 and TRBJ1-6; D remains unclear. The CDR3 totals 15 residues. In germline, CDR1 is SGDLS, CDR2 YYNGEE. V was pared by 4 bases and J by 0 bases, with 8 bases between. Using reference TRBV9 and TRBJ1-6 for the parts outside the CDR3, the full variable domain is DSGVTQTPKHLITATGQRVTLRCSPRSGDLSVYWYQQSLDQGLQFLIQYYNGEERAKGNILERFSAQQFPDLHSELNLSSLELGDSALYFCASSRGSSYNSPLHFGNGTRLTVT.